This is a list of T cell receptor beta chains from one sample in a study of blood T cell repertoires in COVID-19. Libraries were prepared by immunoSEQ multiplex PCR; TCRdb keeps only in-frame clonotypes and omits some of them. The sample consists of around 13,000 clones, roughly 73% of them appearing once. The sequenced sample was peripheral blood. The receptors originated from a human donor in a cohort sampled during active COVID-19. Both conserved end residues are part of each CDR3. A D gene is named only where the DNA matches it firmly. Clone size is stated in some rows and not others, as once, few, many or a class when expanded.

d_call clone_size j_call v_call cdr3_nt cdr3_aa
NA NA TRBJ1-1 TRBV18 TGTGCCAGCTCACCACCGTTCGGGGGTGGCACTGAAGCTTTCTTT CASSPPFGGGTEAFF
NA NA TRBJ2-2 TRBV2 TGTGCCAGCAGTGGGGCCAGCACCGGGGAGCTGTTTTTT CASSGASTGELFF
TRBD1 few TRBJ1-6 TRBV7-9 TGTGCCAGCAGCCTGGGACAGCCAAGCTCCCCCCTCCACTTT CASSLGQPSSPLHF
TRBD1 NA TRBJ1-1 TRBV19 TGTGCCAGTAGTACCCACAGGGGGAGCACTGAAGCTTTCTTT CASSTHRGSTEAFF
TRBD1 NA TRBJ2-5 TRBV18 TGTGCCAGCTCGCTAAATCGACAGGGTGGGGAGACCCAGTACTTC CASSLNRQGGETQYF
TRBD1 once TRBJ2-7 TRBV29-1 TGCAGCGCCCGTCCGGGACAGGGCTACGCGCAGTACTTC CSARPGQGYAQYF
NA NA TRBJ1-1 TRBV28 TGTGCCAGCAACCCCCGAAGGGGAACTGAAGCTTTCTTT CASNPRRGTEAFF
TRBD2 NA TRBJ2-3 TRBV7-9 TGTGCCAGTCACGAGGGGGGACTAGCGGATACGCAGTATTTT CASHEGGLADTQYF
NA few TRBJ1-2 TRBV28 TGTGCCAGCAGTTTGCGGGGGGCAAACTATGGCTACACCTTC CASSLRGANYGYTF
TRBD1 NA TRBJ2-5 TRBV10-3 TGTGCCATCAGTGAGCGGGACAGGGCACAAGAGACCCAGTACTTC CAISERDRAQETQYF
TRBD1 NA TRBJ2-7 TRBV6-6 TGTGCCAGCAGTTACGCGACAGGGGCTGGATACGAGCAGTACTTC CASSYATGAGYEQYF
NA NA TRBJ2-4 TRBV30 TGTGCCTGGAAGGACTGGACCAAAAACATTCAGTACTTC CAWKDWTKNIQYF
TRBD1 NA TRBJ1-2 TRBV6-1 TGTGCCAGCAGTGACACCGGGACAGGCGGCTACACCTTC CASSDTGTGGYTF
NA NA TRBJ2-2 TRBV2 TGTGCCAGCAGTGGTCCTAGGGGCGGGGAGCTGTTTTTT CASSGPRGGELFF
NA few TRBJ2-2 TRBV11-2 TGTGCCAGCAGCTTAAGGACTACCACCGGGGAGCTGTTTTTT CASSLRTTTGELFF
NA NA TRBJ2-5 TRBV5-4 TGTGCCAGCAGCTTGACGGGATTGGAGACCCAGTACTTC CASSLTGLETQYF
NA NA TRBJ2-3 TRBV25-1 TGTGCCAGCGCTAATGTCGCAGATACGCAGTATTTT CASANVADTQYF
NA NA TRBJ1-5 TRBV19 TGTGCCAGTAGGTGGACAGTCGTTAGCAATCAGCCCCAGCATTTT CASRWTVVSNQPQHF
TRBD2 NA TRBJ2-2 TRBV24-1 TGTGCCACCAGTGGCTGGGGGGGCGGGGAGCTGTTTTTT CATSGWGGGELFF
TRBD2 NA TRBJ2-7 TRBV27 TGTGCCAGCAGTCGTTCTAGCGGGAGCTCCTACGAGCAGTACTTC CASSRSSGSSYEQYF
TRBD1 NA TRBJ2-4 TRBV7-2 TGTGCCAGCAGCGTGGACAGGGCCCCATTAGCCAAAAACATTCAGTACTTC CASSVDRAPLAKNIQYF
NA once TRBJ2-7 TRBV2 TGTGCCAGCAGTGGGCAGGGGATAACCTACGAGCAGTACTTC CASSGQGITYEQYF
NA NA TRBJ1-5 TRBV6-1 TGTGCCAGCAGTGAGCCTCGGAGGTCCAATCAGCCCCAGCATTTT CASSEPRRSNQPQHF
TRBD2 NA TRBJ2-7 TRBV7-6 TGTGCCAGCAGCTTAGTCACTAGCGGGGAGGGGATCGAGCAGTACTTC CASSLVTSGEGIEQYF
NA NA TRBJ2-1 TRBV11-3 TGTGCCAGCAGTTTTGGGGGGATAAACAATGAGCAGTTCTTC CASSFGGINNEQFF
TRBD2 NA TRBJ2-5 TRBV20-1 TGCAGTGCTAGTCGTAGCGGGAGTGAGACCCAGTACTTC CSASRSGSETQYF
NA NA TRBJ2-3 TRBV14 TGTGCCAGCAGCCGGTTCGACGGCGGTACGCAGTATTTT CASSRFDGGTQYF
NA once TRBJ1-2 TRBV2 TGTGCCAGCAGTGGGACAAGCTATGGCTACACCTTC CASSGTSYGYTF
TRBD2 few TRBJ2-3 TRBV11-2 TGTGCCAGCAGCCCCCTGCGGGGGGAAAAGGGCACAGATACGCAGTATTTT CASSPLRGEKGTDTQYF
NA few TRBJ2-1 TRBV6-6 TGTGCCAGCAGTCTCCTCAGGAATGAGCAGTTCTTC CASSLLRNEQFF
NA hyperexpanded TRBJ1-5 TRBV5-1 TGCGCCAGCAGCTTGGAATGGGGGGAGCCCCAGCATTTT CASSLEWGEPQHF
TRBD2 NA TRBJ2-5 TRBV4-1 TGCGCCAGCAGCCAAGAACCTAGCGGGAGGGCAGGGGCGACCCAGTACTTC CASSQEPSGRAGATQYF
TRBD1 few TRBJ1-1 TRBV5-1 TGCGCCAGCAGCCCCCTGGCAGGGGGCGCGACTGAAGCTTTCTTT CASSPLAGGATEAFF
TRBD2 NA TRBJ2-5 TRBV28 TGTGCCAGCAGTTCCCGACTAGCGGGTGATCAAGAGACCCAGTACTTC CASSSRLAGDQETQYF
TRBD2 NA TRBJ2-1 TRBV6-5 TGTGCCAGCAGTAAGACTAGCGGAGCTTACAATGAGCAGTTCTTC CASSKTSGAYNEQFF
NA NA TRBJ2-2 TRBV4-1 TGCGCCAGCAGCCACGAGGCGGGACTCTACACCGGGGAGCTGTTTTTT CASSHEAGLYTGELFF
NA NA TRBJ2-3 TRBV6-5 TGTGCCAGCAGTTACTCCTATCGGAGTCCAGATACGCAGTATTTT CASSYSYRSPDTQYF
TRBD2 once TRBJ2-7 TRBV5-1 TGCGCCAGCAGCTTGGCTCTACTAGCGGGCCCCTACGAGCAGTACTTC CASSLALLAGPYEQYF
NA NA TRBJ1-3 TRBV14 TGTGCCAGCAGCCCCGGCGGGGGAAGGGGCGGAAACACCATATATTTT CASSPGGGRGGNTIYF
NA NA TRBJ1-5 TRBV20-1 TGCAGTGCTAGTAGGGCCCGCGGGGCTAGCAATCAGCCCCAGCATTTT CSASRARGASNQPQHF
NA NA TRBJ1-4 TRBV30 TGTGCCTGGAGTGTAACAGGGCTTCGGGAAAAACTGTTTTTT CAWSVTGLREKLFF
TRBD2 NA TRBJ2-7 TRBV7-9 TGTGCCAGCAGTACGGGAGGGAGGAACGAGCAGTACTTC CASSTGGRNEQYF
NA many TRBJ2-1 TRBV11-2 TGTGCCAGCAGCTTAGATCGGTTCCACTCGTTGGTCTTC CASSLDRFHSLVF
NA NA TRBJ1-1 TRBV5-1 TGCGCCAGCAGCTTGGCCACGGTCTCCAAAACTGAAGCTTTCTTT CASSLATVSKTEAFF
TRBD1 NA TRBJ1-4 TRBV6-5 TGTGCCAGCACAACGACCGGGACAGCTAATGAAAAACTGTTTTTT CASTTTGTANEKLFF
NA NA TRBJ2-7 TRBV28 TGTGCCAGCAGTTTACCCAGGAATGTGGCGGGGAACTACGAGCAGTACTTC CASSLPRNVAGNYEQYF